The rows below give T cell receptor beta chains drawn from one sample of a study of T cell repertoires in cytomegalovirus infection. A single record per CDR3 protein comes from TCRdb applying MiXCR to the reads. Of roughly 130,000 distinct CDR3 sequences listed, 7% to 10% are singletons. The sample taken for sequencing was PBMCs. Source of these receptors: a human donor in good health (CMV status not recorded). Some clones in this sample may be carry-over from other donors' samples. CDR3s include the opening cysteine and the closing phenylalanine or tryptophan. Fields, in order: clone size, D gene, J gene, V gene, CDR3 DNA, CDR3 protein. A D gene is named only where the DNA matches it firmly. Not all rows give a size; the values are once, few, many and, for expanded clones, a class.

many - TRBJ2-7 TRBV27 TGTGCCAGCAGGCAGGGGCAGCGATTTATCTACGAGCAGTACTTC CASRQGQRFIYEQYF
- - TRBJ1-5 TRBV19 TGTGCCAGTAGTACAACCCTCATCAGCAATCAGCCCCAGCATTTT CASSTTLISNQPQHF
many TRBD1 TRBJ1-5 TRBV6-5 TGTGCCAGCAGTCAAACAGGGGTACTGGATCAGCCCCAGCATTTT CASSQTGVLDQPQHF
- TRBD1 TRBJ2-3 TRBV12-3/TRBV12-4 TGTGCCAGTCGAGGGGGCCTCACAGATACGCAGTATTTT CASRGGLTDTQYF
many - TRBJ1-1 TRBV7-3 TGTGCCAGCAGCGTCCGGGGACCCGTCCCAGCTTTCTTT CASSVRGPVPAFF
many TRBD1 TRBJ1-1 TRBV5-1 TGCGCCAGCGGGACAGGGATGAACACTGAAGCTTTCTTT CASGTGMNTEAFF
many - TRBJ2-3 TRBV7-9 TGTGCCAGCAGTGGGTCGGATACGCAGTATTTT CASSGSDTQYF
few - TRBJ2-1 TRBV27 TGTGCCAGCAAAGTCGCCCCTGAGTCAAGATACAATGAGCAGTTCTTC CASKVAPESRYNEQFF
many TRBD1 TRBJ2-5 TRBV5-1 TGCGCCAGCTCGTCGAGTCAGGGGGCATTAGAGACCCAGTACTTC CASSSSQGALETQYF
few - TRBJ2-3 TRBV29-1 TGCAGCGTTGAAGATCTTGGGGACGGGGGAACAGATACGCAGTATTTT CSVEDLGDGGTDTQYF
many - TRBJ2-5 TRBV5-1 TGCGCCAGCAGCTTGAGTGGACAGCAAGAGACCCAGTACTTC CASSLSGQQETQYF
- TRBD1 TRBJ2-6 TRBV24-1 TGTGCCACCAGTGAGCAAACAGGGGTTGGGGCCAACGTCCTGACTTTC CATSEQTGVGANVLTF
many TRBD2 TRBJ2-1 TRBV25-1 TGTGCCAGCAGTGATTACTCAAGACTAGCGGGGGACAGTGAGCAGTTCTTC CASSDYSRLAGDSEQFF